This T cell receptor beta chain was obtained from a study of shared clonotypes between healthy human individuals. DNA at around 200 ng, around 30,000 T cell genomes, went into sorted-subset replicate PCRs. Using immunoSEQ multiplex PCR, the repertoire was profiled, and TCRdb retains in-frame clones only, with some absent. The data show roughly 2.6 million clones, approximately 94% seen once. A remark on this clone: Other nucleotide sequences in the sample specify the same CDR3.

CDR3 length: 13 amino acids. The V gene end was trimmed by 2 bases and the J gene end by 2 bases; junction bases not matched to a gene: 0. Germline V gene sequence: CDR1 SGHAT, CDR2 FQNNGV. Sequenced input: naive CD4+ T cells sorted from blood. The subset was: CD45RA+ positively selected. The sequence was obtained from a young man in good health. The chain recombines TRBV11-2 with TRBJ2-7, with 7 bases that match TRBD1. The CDR3 reads CASSLRGPYEQYF. The CDR3 bases are TGTGCCAGCAGCTTAAGGGGGCCCTACGAGCAGTACTTC.